This TCR beta chain was recovered during a study of blood T cells in healthy people across ages. It was with a sample-barcoded 5' primer and a J-beta primer mix that a second PCR of about 6 to 11 cycles was run. One entry per CDR3 protein, called by TCRdb with MiXCR from the 5' RACE reads. The sample has 1.5 million to 2 million distinct CDR3 sequences, 30% to 40% seen once. This CDR3 has 15 amino acids. Trimming shortened V by 5 bases and J by 0 bases, and 12 bases separated the two germline ends. This clonotype was counted a few times. The sequence was collected from a young woman in good health. Sample: blood. This chain uses TRBV12-3 or TRBV12-4 with TRBJ2-3; D is possibly TRBD1 (5 bases). The CDR3 DNA is TGTGCCAGCAGTCTGACAGTTTCTAGCACAGATACGCAGTATTTT. Encoded protein: CASSLTVSSTDTQYF.